These 6 T cell receptor beta chains originate from one sample sequenced in a study of OX40 agonist ivuxolimab in advanced cancers. Here immunoSEQ multiplex PCR was the method, and the copy in TCRdb shows in-frame clones only, minus some. This repertoire shows tens of thousands of clones, about 88% found once; its top ten account for 31%. Sequences were derived from CD4+ or CD8+ T cells sorted from blood, sampled in a trial of the OX40 agonist ivuxolimab. The origin of the receptors is an adult with an advanced solid tumor such as melanoma, head and neck, liver or kidney cancer.

This clone has more than one count but fewer than ten. This chain connects TRBV28 to TRBJ2-5, with D perhaps TRBD1 or TRBD2 (5 bases each). Germline CDR1 and CDR2: MDHEN and SYDVKM. The CDR3 contains 15 residues. V lost 5 bases and J lost 1, with 14 bases in between. The CDR3 loop is CASSATGRLQETQYF. The CDR3 DNA follows: TGTGCCAGCAGTGCAACGGGACGCCTCCAAGAGACCCAGTACTTC.

V is TRBV9 and J is TRBJ2-7; 8 bases line up with TRBD2. The germline V gene encodes CDR1 SGDLS and CDR2 YYNGEE. The CDR3 is 17 amino acids. V shed 3 bases, J shed 5 bases, and the junction held 16 bases outside the gene matches. CDR3 DNA: TGTGCCAGCAGCGCGGGACGGCGGGGGGCAGCTCGCGACGAGCAGTACTTC. Translated: CASSAGRRGAARDEQYF.

This chain connects TRBV6-5 to TRBJ1-2; D unresolved. Deletions cut 2 bases from V and 6 bases from J, with 16 bases between. There are 15 residues in the CDR3. Germline CDR1 reads MNHEY; CDR2 reads SVGAGI. The CDR3 protein is CASSYRPEGSNGYTF. For the CDR3, the DNA is TGTGCCAGCAGTTACCGGCCCGAGGGTAGTAATGGCTACACCTTC.

The genes are TRBV5-1 and TRBJ2-6, with D possibly TRBD1 on 6 matching bases. V gave up 4 bases and J gave up 2 bases, with 13 bases separating them. CDR1 SGHRS and CDR2 YFSETQ come from the germline V gene. CDR3 size: 16 residues. CDR3 coding DNA: TGCGCCAGCAGCAGGGGGACCTTCACTGGGGCCAACGTCCTGACTTTC. It yields the protein CASSRGTFTGANVLTF.

V usage is TRBV11-2 and J usage is TRBJ1-1; no firm D call. The V gene's germline CDR1 is SGHAT and CDR2 FQNNGV. V was pared by 5 bases and J by 0 bases, with 10 bases between. The CDR3 has 14 amino acids. The chain's CDR3 is CASSPQNMNTEAFF. The CDR3 DNA follows: TGTGCCAGCAGCCCTCAGAACATGAACACTGAAGCTTTCTTT.

This chain joins TRBV19 and TRBJ2-3; 12 positions agree with TRBD2. Germline CDR1 LNHDA, CDR2 SQIVND (reference sequence). This CDR3 spans 17 amino acids. V gave up 4 bases and J gave up 0 bases; unmatched junction bases: 5. The DNA for the CDR3 is TGTGCCAGTAGTAGGGCGACTAGCGGGGGAAGCACAGATACGCAGTATTTT. Its translation: CASSRATSGGSTDTQYF.